A single sample gave rise to the 13 T cell receptor beta chains below, sequenced in a study of blood T cell repertoires in COVID-19. Produced via immunoSEQ multiplex PCR; TCRdb's table is partial and in-frame only. The sample carries over 90,000 clones, over 75% recorded once. Sequencing was done on a sample of peripheral blood. These receptor sequences come from a human donor in a cohort sampled during active COVID-19.

This clone was picked up one time. This sequence joins TRBV2 and TRBJ1-6, with 8 bases lining up with TRBD1. Losses at the gene ends were 5 bases for V and 5 bases for J; bases not matched to a gene: 5. The length of the CDR3 is 15 residues. From germline, CDR1 is SNHLY and CDR2 FYNNEI. DNA for the CDR3: TGTGCCAGCAGTCAACAGGGGGGGAATAATTCACCCCTCCACTTT. Translating it yields CASSQQGGNNSPLHF. The full variable domain, with the rest looked up from reference TRBV2 and TRBJ1-6, is EPEVTQTPSHQVTQMGQEVILRCVPISNHLYFYWYRQILGQKVEFLVSFYNNEISEKSEIFDDQFSVERPDGSNFTLKIRSTKLEDSAMYFCASSQQGGNNSPLHFGNGTRLTVT.

This clone was found once. V gene TRBV5-5 combines with J gene TRBJ2-7, with TRBD2 matching over 8 bases. The V gene end was trimmed by 3 bases and the J gene end by 0 bases; junction bases not matched to a gene: 8. Per germline, CDR1 SGHKS and CDR2 YYEKEE (reference sequence). The CDR3 is 16 amino acids. The CDR3 DNA follows: TGTGCCAGCAGCTCCTATAGCGGGGAGCTCTCCTACGAGCAGTACTTC. Translated: CASSSYSGELSYEQYF. The full variable domain, its missing parts supplied by reference TRBV5-5 and TRBJ2-7, is DAGVTQSPTHLIKTRGQQVTLRCSPISGHKSVSWYQQVLGQGPQFIFQYYEKEERGRGNFPDRFSARQFPNYSSELNVNALLLGDSALYLCASSSYSGELSYEQYFGPGTRLTVT.

The chain is built from TRBV3-1 (or the pseudogene TRBV3-2) and TRBJ2-7; D is undetermined. V lost 4 bases and J 3 bases, leaving 7 bases between the germline ends. Germline assignment: CDR1 LGHDT and CDR2 YNNKEL (reference sequence). The CDR3 extends over 12 amino acids. The CDR3 loop is CASSPNYYEQYF. The CDR3 DNA follows: TGTGCCAGCAGCCCGAACTACTACGAGCAGTACTTC.

The gene calls are TRBV9 and TRBJ2-7, with TRBD1 as a possible D gene (6 bases). Trimming stripped 0 bases from V and 4 bases from J, with 23 bases between. CDR3 length: 18 amino acids. Germline lookup yields CDR1 SGDLS and CDR2 YYNGEE. The CDR3, as DNA: TGTGCCAGCAGCGTAGTCCACTCACAGGGCCCCCATTTTTACGAGCAGTACTTC. Amino acids: CASSVVHSQGPHFYEQYF. The whole variable domain, filled in from reference TRBV9 and TRBJ2-7, reads DSGVTQTPKHLITATGQRVTLRCSPRSGDLSVYWYQQSLDQGLQFLIQYYNGEERAKGNILERFSAQQFPDLHSELNLSSLELGDSALYFCASSVVHSQGPHFYEQYFGPGTRLTVT.

This clone was detected only a few times. The V and J genes are TRBV28 and TRBJ1-5, with 8 bases that match TRBD1. This CDR3 region has 15 residues. Per the germline V gene, CDR1 is MDHEN and CDR2 is SYDVKM. Trimming took 7 bases from V and 5 from J; bases not matched to a gene: 10. This CDR3 is CASTLSGGLHQPQHF. The DNA for the CDR3 is TGTGCCAGCACCCTGTCAGGGGGCTTGCATCAGCCCCAGCATTTT.

The chain is built from TRBV28 and TRBJ1-4; no reliable D call. Trimming removed 8 bases at V and 10 bases at J, with 26 bases between. Germline V gene sequence: CDR1 MDHEN, CDR2 SYDVKM. This CDR3 has 16 amino acids. The CDR3 region has the DNA TGTGCCAGCGCCCTAGCGATTTATGAGGCGCATCCAAAACTGTTTTTT. It is translated as CASALAIYEAHPKLFF.

This clone occurred once. This chain uses TRBV29-1 with TRBJ2-1; TRBD2 aligns across 7 bases. Trimming at V came to 4 bases and at J to 5 bases, leaving 26 bases not matched to a gene. The CDR3 has 20 amino acids. CDR1 is SQVTM and CDR2 is ANQGSEA in the germline V gene. The CDR3 nucleotides are TGCAGCGTTGTGGCCCTCCAGGGCCCGTTCTCTAGCGGAGAGGACAATGAGCAGTTCTTC. This codes for CSVVALQGPFSSGEDNEQFF.

This rearrangement joins TRBV24-1 to TRBJ1-4; possibly TRBD1 for D (6 bases). Trimming shortened V by 7 bases and J by 7 bases, and 18 bases separated the two germline ends. Germline V gene lookup returns CDR1 KGHDR and CDR2 SFDVKD. The CDR3 covers 15 residues. The CDR3, as DNA: TGTGCCACCAGCGAGGGGGTTCGTGTGTGTGAAAAACTGTTTTTT. It is translated as CATSEGVRVCEKLFF.

The V gene is TRBV18, the J gene TRBJ2-5; 9 bases line up with TRBD2. CDR3 length: 19 residues. The V segment lost 3 bases and the J segment 2 bases; nucleotides outside the gene matches: 16. The V gene's germline CDR1 is KGHSH and CDR2 LQKENI. The CDR3 spells CASSPLGPSGARAQETQYF. The CDR3 DNA follows: TGTGCCAGCTCACCCCTGGGACCTAGCGGGGCGAGAGCTCAAGAGACCCAGTACTTC.

CDR3 sequence (DNA): TGTGCCAGCAGCGCTCTTGGACTCATCCAAGAGACCCAGTACTTC. Its translation: CASSALGLIQETQYF. The J gene is TRBJ2-5, the V gene TRBV9; D perhaps matches TRBD2 (5 bases). The germline gives CDR1 SGDLS, CDR2 YYNGEE. The CDR3 is 15 amino acids. Trimming stripped 3 bases from V and 1 base from J, with 13 bases between.

This clone occurred a few times. CDR3 in DNA: TGTGCCAGCAGCTCCCCTCCGGGGTATGAAGCTTTCTTT. Protein sequence: CASSSPPGYEAFF. V usage is TRBV5-4 and J usage is TRBJ1-1; no clear D gene. The CDR3 is 13 residues long. Trimming took 3 bases from V and 7 from J, leaving 13 bases between them. Per the germline V gene, CDR1 is SGHNT and CDR2 is YYREEE (reference sequence). Based on the CDR3 plus reference TRBV5-4 and TRBJ1-1, the full variable domain is ETGVTQSPTHLIKTRGQQVTLRCSSQSGHNTVSWYQQALGQGPQFIFQYYREEENGRGNFPPRFSGLQFPNYSSELNVNALELDDSALYLCASSSPPGYEAFFGQGTRLTVV.

The chain employs TRBV5-1 and TRBJ2-1, with TRBD2 matching over 14 bases. Germline lookup yields CDR1 SGHRS and CDR2 YFSETQ. The CDR3 consists of 15 residues. Losses at the gene ends were 4 bases for V and 6 bases for J; bases not matched to a gene: 3. The CDR3 region has the DNA TGCGCCAGCAGCCCCGGGACTAGCGGGGGCAATGAGCAGTTCTTC. Translation gives CASSPGTSGGNEQFF.

The gene calls are TRBV28 and TRBJ2-5; 10 bases agree with TRBD2. The trim removed 5 bases at V and 5 bases at J, leaving 11 bases unmatched. Germline CDR1 MDHEN, CDR2 SYDVKM. The CDR3 runs 16 residues. In DNA, the CDR3 is TGTGCCAGCAGTGCCGCAATAGCGGGAGGTTGGGAGACCCAGTACTTC. Translating gives CASSAAIAGGWETQYF.